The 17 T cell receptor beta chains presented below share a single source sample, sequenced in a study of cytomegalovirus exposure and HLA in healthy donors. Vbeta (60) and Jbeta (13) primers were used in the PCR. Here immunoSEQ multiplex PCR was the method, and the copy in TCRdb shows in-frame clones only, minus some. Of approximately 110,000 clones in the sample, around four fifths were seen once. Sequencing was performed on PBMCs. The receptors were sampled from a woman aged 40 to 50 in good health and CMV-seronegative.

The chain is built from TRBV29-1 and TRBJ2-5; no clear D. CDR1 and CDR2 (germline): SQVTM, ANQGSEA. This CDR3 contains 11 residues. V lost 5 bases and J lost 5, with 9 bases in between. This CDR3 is CSVNTGETQYF. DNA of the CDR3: TGCAGCGTTAACACCGGGGAGACCCAGTACTTC.

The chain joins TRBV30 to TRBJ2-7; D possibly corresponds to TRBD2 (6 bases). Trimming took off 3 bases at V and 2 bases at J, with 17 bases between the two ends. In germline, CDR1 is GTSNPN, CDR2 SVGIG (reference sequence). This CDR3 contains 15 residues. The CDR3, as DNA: TGTGCCTGGAGCCTAAGGGAGGTCGCCCCCTACGAGCAGTACTTC. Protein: CAWSLREVAPYEQYF.

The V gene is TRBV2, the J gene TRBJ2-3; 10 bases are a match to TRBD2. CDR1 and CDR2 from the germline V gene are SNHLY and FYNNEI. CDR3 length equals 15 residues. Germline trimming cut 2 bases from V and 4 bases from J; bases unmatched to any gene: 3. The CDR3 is CASSEQAGGADTQYF. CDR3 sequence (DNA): TGTGCCAGCAGTGAACAAGCGGGGGGGGCAGATACGCAGTATTTT. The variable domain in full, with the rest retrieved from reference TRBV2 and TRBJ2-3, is EPEVTQTPSHQVTQMGQEVILRCVPISNHLYFYWYRQILGQKVEFLVSFYNNEISEKSEIFDDQFSVERPDGSNFTLKIRSTKLEDSAMYFCASSEQAGGADTQYFGPGTRLTVL.

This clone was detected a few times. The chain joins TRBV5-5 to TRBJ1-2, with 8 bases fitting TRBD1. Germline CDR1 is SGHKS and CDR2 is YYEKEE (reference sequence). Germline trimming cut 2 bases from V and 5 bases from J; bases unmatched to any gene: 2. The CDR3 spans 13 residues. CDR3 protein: CASSFDRGYGYTF. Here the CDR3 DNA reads TGTGCCAGCAGCTTCGACAGGGGTTATGGCTACACCTTC.

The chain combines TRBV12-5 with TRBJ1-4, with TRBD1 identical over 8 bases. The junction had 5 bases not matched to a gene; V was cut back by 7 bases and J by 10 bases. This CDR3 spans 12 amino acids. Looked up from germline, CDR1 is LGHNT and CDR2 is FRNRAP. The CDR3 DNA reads TGTGCTAGTGCTGGACAGGGAGGAAAACTGTTTTTT. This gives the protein CASAGQGGKLFF.

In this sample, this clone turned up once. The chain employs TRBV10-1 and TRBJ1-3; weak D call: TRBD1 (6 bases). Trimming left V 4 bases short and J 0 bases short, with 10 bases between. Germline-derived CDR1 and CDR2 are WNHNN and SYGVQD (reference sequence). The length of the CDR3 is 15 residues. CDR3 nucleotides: TGCGCCAGCAGTGGGACAGCCAACTCTGGAAACACCATATATTTT. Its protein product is CASSGTANSGNTIYF.

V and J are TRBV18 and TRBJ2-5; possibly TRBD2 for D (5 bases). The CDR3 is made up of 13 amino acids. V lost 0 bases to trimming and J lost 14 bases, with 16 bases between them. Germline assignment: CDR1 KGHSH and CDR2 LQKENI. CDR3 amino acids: CASSPPGVSECYF. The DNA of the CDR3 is TGTGCCAGCTCACCACCGGGAGTTTCTGAGTGCTACTTC.

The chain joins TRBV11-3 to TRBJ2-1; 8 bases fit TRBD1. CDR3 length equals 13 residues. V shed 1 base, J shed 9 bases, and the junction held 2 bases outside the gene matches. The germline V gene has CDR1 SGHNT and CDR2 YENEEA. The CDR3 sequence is CASSLGQGTEQFF. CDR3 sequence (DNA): TGTGCCAGCAGCTTAGGACAGGGGACTGAGCAGTTCTTC.

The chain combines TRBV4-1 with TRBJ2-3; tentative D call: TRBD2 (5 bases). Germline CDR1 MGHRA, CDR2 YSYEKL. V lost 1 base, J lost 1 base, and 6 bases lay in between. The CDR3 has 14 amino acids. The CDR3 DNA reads TGCGCCAGCAGCCAAGTCGGGGGCACAGATACGCAGTATTTT. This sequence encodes CASSQVGGTDTQYF.

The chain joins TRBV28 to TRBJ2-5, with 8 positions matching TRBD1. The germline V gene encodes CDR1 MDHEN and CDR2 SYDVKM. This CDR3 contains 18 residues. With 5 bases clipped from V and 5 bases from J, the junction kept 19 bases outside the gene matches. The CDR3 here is CASSSPSTGTGPGETQYF. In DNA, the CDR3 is TGTGCCAGCAGTAGCCCCTCCACCGGGACAGGTCCCGGGGAGACCCAGTACTTC.

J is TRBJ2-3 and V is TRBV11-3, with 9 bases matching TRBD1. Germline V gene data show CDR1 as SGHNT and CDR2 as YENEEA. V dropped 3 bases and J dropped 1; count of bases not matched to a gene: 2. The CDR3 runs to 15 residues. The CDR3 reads CASSFTGGGTDTQYF. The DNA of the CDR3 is TGTGCCAGCAGCTTTACAGGGGGCGGCACAGATACGCAGTATTTT.

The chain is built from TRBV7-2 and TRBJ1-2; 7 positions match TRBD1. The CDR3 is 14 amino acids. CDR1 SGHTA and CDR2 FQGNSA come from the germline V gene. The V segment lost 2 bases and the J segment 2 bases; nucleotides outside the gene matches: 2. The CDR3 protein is CASSLTTGNYGYTF. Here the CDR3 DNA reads TGTGCCAGCAGCTTAACGACAGGGAACTATGGCTACACCTTC.

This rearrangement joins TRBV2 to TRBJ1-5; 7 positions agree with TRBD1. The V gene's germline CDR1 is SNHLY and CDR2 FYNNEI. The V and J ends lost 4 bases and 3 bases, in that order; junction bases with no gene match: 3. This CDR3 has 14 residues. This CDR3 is CASSATGANQPQHF. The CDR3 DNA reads TGTGCCAGCAGTGCAACAGGGGCCAATCAGCCCCAGCATTTT.

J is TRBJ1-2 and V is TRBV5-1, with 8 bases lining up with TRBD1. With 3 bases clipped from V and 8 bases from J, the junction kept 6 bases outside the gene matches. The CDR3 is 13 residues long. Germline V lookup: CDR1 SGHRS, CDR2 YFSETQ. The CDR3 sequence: CASSYQGADGYTF. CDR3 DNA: TGCGCCAGCAGCTATCAGGGGGCGGACGGCTACACCTTC.

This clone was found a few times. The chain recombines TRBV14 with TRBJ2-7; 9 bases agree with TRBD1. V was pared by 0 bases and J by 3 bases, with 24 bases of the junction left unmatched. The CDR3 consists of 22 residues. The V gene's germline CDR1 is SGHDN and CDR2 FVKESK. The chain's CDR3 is CASSQDKGTGSFAQSRNYEQYF. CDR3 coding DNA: TGTGCCAGCAGCCAAGATAAAGGGACAGGGTCTTTTGCCCAGTCCCGCAACTACGAGCAGTACTTC.

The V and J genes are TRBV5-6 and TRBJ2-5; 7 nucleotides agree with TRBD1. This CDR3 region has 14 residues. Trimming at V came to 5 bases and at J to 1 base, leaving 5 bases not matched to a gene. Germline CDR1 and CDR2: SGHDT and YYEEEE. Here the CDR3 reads CASRQRDSQETQYF. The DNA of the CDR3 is TGTGCCAGCAGACAACGGGACAGCCAAGAGACCCAGTACTTC.

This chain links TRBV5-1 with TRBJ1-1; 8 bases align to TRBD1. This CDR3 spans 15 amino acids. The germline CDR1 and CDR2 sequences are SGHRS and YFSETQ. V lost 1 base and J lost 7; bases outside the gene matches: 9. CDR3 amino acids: CASSLLGRGLNEAFF. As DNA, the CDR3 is TGCGCCAGCAGCTTGTTGGGCAGGGGGCTTAATGAAGCTTTCTTT.